The 26 T cell receptor beta chains below were found in one sample sequenced in a study of blood T cells in healthy people across ages. It was with a sample-barcoded 5' primer and a J-beta primer mix that a second PCR of roughly 6 to 12 cycles was run. TCRdb re-called the 5' RACE reads through MiXCR, storing one row per CDR3 protein. The profile covers 910,000 or so distinct CDR3 sequences, with 51% appearing a single time and about 22% taken by the ten largest. Sequencing was done on a sample of blood. These receptor sequences come from a woman aged 60-75 years in good health.

The chain has TRBV27 and TRBJ1-3; 11 bases map to TRBD1. V trimming: 6 bases; J trimming: 1 base; junction bases outside the gene matches: 8. The CDR3 has 17 residues. CDR1 is MNHEY, CDR2 SMNVEV, per germline (reference sequence). CDR3 nucleotide sequence: TGTGCCAGCAGGTCGGGACAGGGGGTTTTATCTGGAAACACCATATATTTT. Amino acids: CASRSGQGVLSGNTIYF.

The chain joins TRBV6-1 to TRBJ2-1; a weak D match, TRBD2 (7 bases). This CDR3 has 14 residues. Germline values: CDR1 MNHNS, CDR2 SASEGT. Here the CDR3 reads CTNSRGGGYNEQFF. The CDR3 DNA sequence: TGTACCAACAGCAGGGGAGGGGGCTACAATGAGCAGTTCTTC.

The CDR3, as DNA: TGTGCCAGCCATTACAATGAGCAGTTCTTC. This codes for CASHYNEQFF. This chain links TRBV7-9 with TRBJ2-1; D gene unclear. CDR3 length: 10 amino acids. V lost 8 bases and J 4 bases, leaving 3 bases between the germline ends. The germline CDR1 and CDR2 sequences are SEHNR and FQNEAQ (reference sequence).

The genes are TRBV4-2 and TRBJ1-1; tentative D call: TRBD1 (6 bases). Germline V gives CDR1 LGHNA, CDR2 YNFKEQ. The CDR3 length is 14 residues. Trimming removed 0 bases from V and 4 bases from J, with 9 bases in between. In nucleotides, the CDR3 is TGTGCCAGCAGCCAAGATAGGGGGTTCACTGAAGCTTTCTTT. Translating gives CASSQDRGFTEAFF.

The sample holds a few counts of this clonotype. CDR3 loop: CSARGLGAETQYF. CDR3 DNA sequence: TGCAGTGCTAGAGGTCTCGGTGCGGAGACCCAGTACTTC. The V call is TRBV20-1, the J call TRBJ2-5; no reliable D call. V lost 1 base and J 5 bases, leaving 11 bases between the germline ends. The CDR3 is made up of 13 amino acids. Per germline, CDR1 DFQATT and CDR2 SNEGSKA (reference sequence).

V usage is TRBV20-1 and J usage is TRBJ1-1, with D hard to call. The CDR3 totals 13 residues. CDR1 DFQATT and CDR2 SNEGSKA come from the germline V gene (reference sequence). The V end was cut by 6 bases, the J end by 4 bases, with 15 bases between. DNA for the CDR3: TGCAGTGCCGAAGCTGCACGGACCACTGAAGCTTTCTTT. Amino acids: CSAEAARTTEAFF.

This sequence joins TRBV20-1 and TRBJ1-5; 12 bases agree with TRBD1. Trimming took 5 bases from V and 4 from J; bases not matched to a gene: 9. Germline values: CDR1 DFQATT, CDR2 SNEGSKA (reference sequence). The CDR3 has 16 amino acids. CDR3 in DNA: TGCAGTGCTCAGGCCGTGGGACAGGGGGCTAATCAGCCCCAGCATTTT. Amino acids: CSAQAVGQGANQPQHF.

The V and J genes are TRBV3-1 and TRBJ2-1; TRBD2 matches at 9 bases. The CDR3 spans 14 residues. With 6 bases clipped from V and 6 bases from J, the junction kept 6 bases outside the gene matches. Germline V gene lookup returns CDR1 LGHDT and CDR2 YNNKEL (reference sequence). The CDR3 loop is CASSSGSRPNEQFF. CDR3 nucleotide sequence: TGTGCCAGCAGTAGCGGGAGTCGTCCCAATGAGCAGTTCTTC.

This chain links TRBV5-1 with TRBJ2-7; weak D call: TRBD2 (5 bases). V was clipped by 4 bases and J by 0 bases, with 14 bases between them. CDR1 and CDR2 (germline): SGHRS, YFSETQ. The CDR3 spans 15 residues. The CDR3 is CASSPLVGSSYEQYF. The CDR3 DNA reads as TGCGCCAGCAGCCCCCTCGTTGGGAGCTCCTACGAGCAGTACTTC.

There are a few counts of this clonotype. V gene TRBV12-3 or TRBV12-4 combines with J gene TRBJ1-1, with unresolved D. This CDR3 contains 12 residues. Trimming took 2 bases from V and 7 from J, leaving 8 bases between them. This chain's CDR3 is CASSLRTGEAFF. As DNA, the CDR3 is TGTGCCAGCAGTTTACGGACGGGTGAAGCTTTCTTT.

The chain carries TRBV7-2 and TRBJ2-1; the D is unclear. Germline V gives CDR1 SGHTA, CDR2 FQGNSA. Deletions cut 2 bases from V and 10 bases from J, with 12 bases between. The CDR3 is 13 residues long. The CDR3 region has the DNA TGTGCCAGCAGCTTATTTGACGGCCAGGAGCAGTTCTTC. It yields the protein CASSLFDGQEQFF.

The rearrangement joins TRBV5-1 to TRBJ2-3; tentatively, D is TRBD2 (6 bases). The V end was cut by 3 bases, the J end by 1 base, with 12 bases between. Germline-derived CDR1 and CDR2 are SGHRS and YFSETQ. This CDR3 region has 15 residues. CDR3 nucleotides: TGCGCCAGCAGCTACCTAGCGTCTGGCACAGATACGCAGTATTTT. It translates to CASSYLASGTDTQYF.

This clonotype was seen more than once but under ten times. The rearrangement uses TRBV29-1 and TRBJ2-3, with a weak D call TRBD1 (6 bases). Per the germline V gene, CDR1 is SQVTM and CDR2 is ANQGSEA. The CDR3 is made up of 12 amino acids. Trimming stripped 7 bases from V and 2 bases from J, with 10 bases between. The CDR3 sequence: CSAGTFTDTQYF. Written as DNA, the CDR3 is TGCAGCGCTGGGACATTCACAGATACGCAGTATTTT.

This chain uses TRBV20-1 with TRBJ2-3; 7 bases match TRBD2. V lost 0 bases to trimming and J lost 0 bases; unmatched junction nucleotides: 3. CDR3 size: 15 residues. The germline V gene has CDR1 DFQATT and CDR2 SNEGSKA (reference sequence). CDR3 in amino acids: CSARDRRESTDTQYF. The CDR3 region has the DNA TGCAGTGCTAGAGATAGGCGGGAGAGCACAGATACGCAGTATTTT.

In this sample, this clonotype turned up a few times. The chain recombines TRBV14 with TRBJ2-6, with D tentatively TRBD2 (5 bases). CDR1 SGHDN and CDR2 FVKESK come from the germline V gene. The CDR3 is 17 residues long. Trimming removed 4 bases at V and 1 base at J, with 14 bases between. CDR3 coding DNA: TGTGCCAGCAGCCCACCGCTGAGGGCTTCTGGGGCCAACGTCCTGACTTTC. Encoded protein: CASSPPLRASGANVLTF.

The chain is built from TRBV18 and TRBJ2-7; possibly TRBD2 for D (5 bases). Germline lookup yields CDR1 KGHSH and CDR2 LQKENI. Trimming took 5 bases from V and 5 from J, leaving 16 bases between them. The CDR3 runs to 14 residues. CDR3 in amino acids: CASSSGVGSDEQYF. CDR3 in DNA: TGTGCCAGCTCAAGCGGCGTGGGGTCGGACGAGCAGTACTTC.

The rearrangement links TRBV27 to TRBJ2-1; maybe TRBD1 (6 bases). Germline V CDR1 and CDR2: MNHEY, SMNVEV (reference sequence). V was pared by 5 bases and J by 3 bases, with 14 bases between. This CDR3 has 15 residues. CDR3 in DNA: TGTGCCAGCAGTCGAAAAGGACAGATCTACAATGAGCAGTTCTTC. This codes for CASSRKGQIYNEQFF.

The chain couples TRBV4-3 to TRBJ2-3; 9 bases fit TRBD2. The CDR3 runs to 16 residues. Per the germline V gene, CDR1 is LGHNA and CDR2 is YSLEER. Unmatched junction bases numbered 11, after V lost 5 bases and J lost 5 bases. The CDR3 nucleotides read TGCGCCAGCAGCGAAGGTAGCGGGAGAAGTAGAGATACGCAGTATTTT. This codes for CASSEGSGRSRDTQYF.

Concerning this clonotype itself: A far larger clone is one nucleotide away, so this likely arose from a read error. This chain connects TRBV4-1 to TRBJ2-5; D not resolved. The length of the CDR3 is 12 residues. The germline V gene has CDR1 MGHRA and CDR2 YSYEKL. The CDR3 nucleotides read TGCGCCGGCAGCCAAGATAGGGAGACCCAGTACTTC. This encodes CAGSQDRETQYF.

This chain links TRBV28 with TRBJ1-2; perhaps TRBD1 as D (5 bases). V lost 8 bases to trimming and J lost 5 bases, with 12 bases between them. Germline-derived CDR1 and CDR2 are MDHEN and SYDVKM. The CDR3 is 12 amino acids. Written as DNA, the CDR3 is TGTGCCAGCCTTGGTGGGGGGTATGGCTACACCTTC. Encoded protein: CASLGGGYGYTF.

The J gene is TRBJ1-2, the V gene TRBV9; D might be TRBD1 (5 bases). The germline gives CDR1 SGDLS, CDR2 YYNGEE. Deletions cut 0 bases from V and 0 bases from J, with 9 bases between. This CDR3 is built from 15 residues. The CDR3 bases are TGTGCCAGCAGCGTAGGACAGAAAACTAACTATGGCTACACCTTC. Its translation: CASSVGQKTNYGYTF.

The rearrangement links TRBV20-1 to TRBJ2-4; D is unclear. This CDR3 contains 15 residues. Trimming removed 0 bases at V and 0 bases at J, with 9 bases between. Germline loops: CDR1 DFQATT, CDR2 SNEGSKA (reference sequence). The CDR3 DNA follows: TGCAGTGCTAGAGATGAGCGACTAGCCAAAAACATTCAGTACTTC. Amino acid sequence: CSARDERLAKNIQYF.

The chain combines TRBV24-1 with TRBJ2-5, with D possibly being TRBD1 (6 bases). The germline V gene has CDR1 KGHDR and CDR2 SFDVKD. This CDR3 is 14 amino acids long. Trimming shortened V by 4 bases and J by 2 bases, and 10 bases separated the two germline ends. The CDR3 DNA sequence: TGTGCCACCAGTGAAAACAGGGATCAAGAGACCCAGTACTTC. Its protein is CATSENRDQETQYF.

The rearrangement joins TRBV28 to TRBJ2-7; 12 bases line up with TRBD2. The V gene's germline CDR1 is MDHEN and CDR2 SYDVKM. This CDR3 is built from 14 residues. V was pared by 8 bases and J by 2 bases, with 4 bases of the junction left unmatched. The DNA of the CDR3 is TGTGCCAGCTTAACTAGCGGGAGGACCTACGAGCAGTACTTC. This encodes CASLTSGRTYEQYF. Looking up the rest from reference TRBV28 and TRBJ2-7 gives the full variable domain: DVKVTQSSRYLVKRTGEKVFLECVQDMDHENMFWYRQDPGLGLRLIYFSYDVKMKEKGDIPEGYSVSREKKERFSLILESASTNQTSMYLCASLTSGRTYEQYFGPGTRLTVT.

This chain uses TRBV16 with TRBJ1-2, with D possibly TRBD1 on 5 matching bases. The CDR3 covers 14 residues. In germline, CDR1 is KGHSY, CDR2 FQNENV. V was trimmed by 3 bases and J by 4 bases, leaving 12 bases between them. CDR3 region: CASSQVQGPYGYTF. CDR3 DNA: TGTGCCAGCAGCCAGGTCCAGGGTCCCTATGGCTACACCTTC.

This chain connects TRBV9 to TRBJ2-1; TRBD1 is a possible D gene (8 bases). Trimming pared 4 bases from V and 2 bases from J, leaving 16 bases between. Germline V gene sequence: CDR1 SGDLS, CDR2 YYNGEE. The CDR3 has 16 residues. The CDR3 DNA sequence: TGTGCCAGCAGCTTAACAGGGGGAGGGCCCTACAATGAGCAGTTCTTC. This gives the protein CASSLTGGGPYNEQFF.